These 6 T cell receptor beta chains originate from one sample sequenced in a study of T cell repertoires in aging, cancer and after chemotherapy. A mixed TRB-A/B primer pool amplified rearranged TRB by multiplex touch-down PCR. MiXCR was run by TCRdb on the multiplex PCR reads, yielding one entry per CDR3 protein. The data show more than 1,000 distinct CDR3 sequences, around 30% seen once. TCR beta rearrangements were amplified from peripheral blood genomic DNA. The specimen was blood. All receptors derive from a human donor with a solid tumor.

In its sample, this clonotype is large (0.1 to 1%). This rearrangement joins TRBV6-5 to TRBJ1-2; D not resolved. The CDR3 loop spans 13 amino acids. The V end was cut by 2 bases, the J end by 6 bases, with 10 bases between. Germline CDR1 is MNHEY and CDR2 is SVGAGI. The CDR3 bases are TGTGCCAGCAGTTACAGTCCGAGGAATGGCTACACCTTC. This gives the protein CASSYSPRNGYTF.

In its sample, this clonotype was seen once. A much bigger clone sits one base away, suggesting this may be a read error. The chain is built from TRBV7-9 and TRBJ1-4; no definite D call. The germline V gene has CDR1 SEHNR and CDR2 FQNEAQ (reference sequence). The CDR3 runs 15 residues. Trimming shortened V by 5 bases and J by 1 base, and 11 bases separated the two germline ends. The CDR3 sequence is CASSPFRGTNEKLFF. The CDR3, as DNA: TGTGCCAGCAGCCCCTTCCGGGGAACTAATGAAAAACTGTTTTTT.

By proportion, this clonotype is medium-sized. V is TRBV10-3 and J is TRBJ2-7; 8 bases map to TRBD2. From germline, CDR1 is ENHRY and CDR2 SYGVKD. The CDR3 extends over 20 amino acids. V shed 1 base and J 4 bases; nucleotides not matched to a gene: 21. CDR3 amino acids: CAISEWRGATQLRNLYEQYF. CDR3 coding DNA: TGTGCCATCAGTGAGTGGCGGGGGGCCACACAACTCCGAAACCTATACGAGCAGTACTTC.

By frequency in the sample, this clonotype is large. The rearrangement uses TRBV5-4 and TRBJ2-6; D is unclear. Trimming stripped 0 bases from V and 4 bases from J, with 11 bases between. The germline V gene has CDR1 SGHNT and CDR2 YYREEE (reference sequence). The CDR3 is made up of 16 amino acids. CDR3 in DNA: TGTGCCAGCAGCTTGGATCCTGTGGGGGGGGCCAACGTCCTGACTTTC. Its protein product is CASSLDPVGGANVLTF.

This clonotype is judged large. The genes are TRBV27 and TRBJ2-3; 11 nucleotides line up with TRBD2. Germline V gene data show CDR1 as MNHEY and CDR2 as SMNVEV (reference sequence). The CDR3 spans 18 residues. V lost 5 bases to trimming and J lost 6 bases; unmatched junction nucleotides: 16. For the CDR3, the DNA is TGTGCCAGCAGTGGCCCTCCCATAGCGGGGGGGCCATTGGATACGCAGTATTTT. Protein: CASSGPPIAGGPLDTQYF.

This clonotype showed up just a few times. The chain has TRBV19 and TRBJ2-3, with 9 bases lining up with TRBD1. The CDR3 covers 14 residues. Germline assignment: CDR1 LNHDA and CDR2 SQIVND (reference sequence). In DNA form, the CDR3 reads TGTGCGGCGGGGGACAGGGAGATTGCCGATACGCAGTATTTT. It codes for CAAGDREIADTQYF.